Presented here are 25 T cell receptor beta chains from one specimen sequenced in a study of T-cell memory formation after mild COVID-19. In TCRdb, the 5' RACE reads were re-called with MiXCR into one record per CDR3 protein. In the table there are 130,000 to 150,000 distinct CDR3 sequences, approximately 6% of which are singletons. The sample consisted of PBMCs or a T cell subset sorted from them (not recorded which). The receptor set was obtained from an adult woman who had mild COVID-19 (a few samples of this study predate the infection). Cell type and time point are not known.

This clonotype has ten or more counts. The chain carries TRBV19 and TRBJ1-5; TRBD1 is a possible D gene (6 bases). The germline CDR1 and CDR2 sequences are LNHDA and SQIVND (reference sequence). Deletions cut 3 bases from V and 2 bases from J, with 14 bases between. The CDR3 sequence is 16 residues long. The CDR3 loop is CASSMETGQRNQPQHF. The CDR3 DNA sequence: TGTGCCAGTAGTATGGAAACAGGGCAACGCAATCAGCCCCAGCATTTT.

This clonotype was counted many times. The chain combines TRBV5-1 with TRBJ2-1; 7 positions match TRBD1. The CDR3 consists of 17 residues. V was pared by 0 bases and J by 5 bases, with 11 bases of the junction left unmatched. Germline lookup yields CDR1 SGHRS and CDR2 YFSETQ. CDR3 loop: CASSLAVLTGRHNEQFF. CDR3 in DNA: TGCGCCAGCAGCTTGGCCGTTTTGACAGGGCGCCACAATGAGCAGTTCTTC.

V and J are TRBV20-1 and TRBJ2-3; no clear D. The ends were cut back, 2 bases at V and 3 bases at J, with 6 bases in the middle. CDR3 size: 12 residues. Germline V gives CDR1 DFQATT, CDR2 SNEGSKA (reference sequence). The DNA of the CDR3 is TGCAGTGCTAGACACGTAACAGATACGCAGTATTTT. As protein: CSARHVTDTQYF.

This clonotype came up many times. The chain recombines TRBV12-3 or TRBV12-4 with TRBJ2-2; TRBD1 or TRBD2 may be the D gene (5 bases each). V was clipped by 7 bases and J by 4 bases, with 13 bases between them. This CDR3 spans 14 amino acids. The CDR3 protein is CASMAGQGTGELFF. In nucleotides, the CDR3 is TGTGCCAGCATGGCGGGCCAGGGCACCGGGGAGCTGTTTTTT.

This clonotype was detected only a few times. The chain couples TRBV11-2 to TRBJ1-3; D remains unclear. The CDR3 contains 14 residues. The germline gives CDR1 SGHAT, CDR2 FQNNGV. The ends were cut back, 5 bases at V and 1 base at J, with 9 bases in the middle. Here the CDR3 reads CASSVGISGNTIYF. The CDR3 region has the DNA TGTGCCAGCAGCGTAGGGATTTCTGGAAACACCATATATTTT. Full variable domain (outside the CDR3, taken from reference TRBV11-2 and TRBJ1-3): EAGVAQSPRYKIIEKRQSVAFWCNPISGHATLYWYQQILGQGPKLLIQFQNNGVVDDSQLPKDRFSAERLKGVDSTLKIQPAKLEDSAVYLCASSVGISGNTIYFGEGSWLTVV.

This clonotype was detected many times. The genes are TRBV5-4 and TRBJ2-3; 13 bases align to TRBD2. Germline V gene data show CDR1 as SGHNT and CDR2 as YYREEE (reference sequence). The CDR3 sequence is 15 residues long. The J segment lost 7 bases and the V segment lost 0 bases, leaving 2 bases of the junction unmatched. The CDR3 loop reads CASSLEGTSGNTQYF. In nucleotides, the CDR3 is TGTGCCAGCAGCTTGGAGGGGACTAGCGGGAATACGCAGTATTTT. Based on the CDR3 plus reference TRBV5-4 and TRBJ2-3, the full variable domain is ETGVTQSPTHLIKTRGQQVTLRCSSQSGHNTVSWYQQALGQGPQFIFQYYREEENGRGNFPPRFSGLQFPNYSSELNVNALELDDSALYLCASSLEGTSGNTQYFGPGTRLTVL.

The table lists this clonotype with many counts. The CDR3: CASSLGPLAGAEQFF. The CDR3 nucleotides read TGTGCCAGCAGTTTAGGCCCCTTGGCGGGGGCGGAGCAGTTCTTC. The chain recombines TRBV12-3 or TRBV12-4 with TRBJ2-1; maybe TRBD2 (7 bases). This CDR3 has 15 amino acids. V was pared by 1 base and J by 10 bases, with 17 bases between.

In this sample, this clonotype turned up a few times. The CDR3 protein is CASSLIPGGGPNSPLHF. In DNA, the CDR3 is TGTGCCAGCAGCTTAATCCCCGGGGGAGGTCCTAATTCACCCCTCCACTTT. V is TRBV7-2 and J is TRBJ1-6, with TRBD1 as a possible D gene (5 bases). The CDR3 is 17 amino acids. The V end lost 2 bases, the J end lost 6 bases, and 17 bases lay between the germline ends. Germline-derived CDR1 and CDR2 are SGHTA and FQGNSA.

There are many counts of this clonotype. The rearrangement uses TRBV12-3 or TRBV12-4 and TRBJ2-7; 10 positions agree with TRBD1. Trimming cost V 6 bases and J 2 bases; bases outside gene matches: 4. The CDR3 runs to 14 residues. This chain's CDR3 is CASSGTGVAYEQYF. CDR3 in DNA: TGTGCCAGCAGCGGGACAGGGGTTGCCTACGAGCAGTACTTC.

This clonotype was seen only a few times. V and J are TRBV6-5 and TRBJ1-1; TRBD1 agrees at 9 bases. V gave up 5 bases and J gave up 5 bases; unmatched junction bases: 6. The CDR3 has 14 residues. Germline CDR1 and CDR2: MNHEY and SVGAGI. CDR3 nucleotide sequence: TGTGCCAGCAGTGACGACAGGGGGAGGACTGAAGCTTTCTTT. It encodes CASSDDRGRTEAFF.

The chain couples TRBV2 to TRBJ2-1, with 8 bases identical to TRBD1. Per the germline V gene, CDR1 is SNHLY and CDR2 is FYNNEI. The length of the CDR3 is 15 residues. J gave up 0 bases and V 7 bases, and 5 bases lay outside the gene matches. The DNA of the CDR3 is TGTGCCAGCAATACAGGGGGTGACTCCTACAATGAGCAGTTCTTC. It codes for CASNTGGDSYNEQFF.

This clonotype was seen a handful of times. The rearrangement links TRBV29-1 to TRBJ1-2; D is ambiguous. Germline-derived CDR1 and CDR2 are SQVTM and ANQGSEA. V shed 1 base and J shed 3 bases, with 9 bases lying between them. This CDR3 spans 13 amino acids. The chain's CDR3 is CSVEVKGYYGYTF. CDR3 nucleotides: TGCAGCGTTGAAGTCAAAGGATACTATGGCTACACCTTC.

This clonotype appeared many times. The V gene is TRBV20-1, the J gene TRBJ2-5; no clear D gene. V was cut by 7 bases and J by 0 bases, with 6 bases left in between. Germline V gene sequence: CDR1 DFQATT, CDR2 SNEGSKA (reference sequence). This CDR3 contains 11 residues. The CDR3 sequence is CSVGYQETQYF. In DNA form, the CDR3 reads TGCAGTGTTGGATACCAAGAGACCCAGTACTTC.

The chain couples TRBV7-2 to TRBJ2-1; no definite D call. The CDR3 loop spans 12 amino acids. The V gene lost 6 bases and the J gene lost 5 bases, with 8 bases spanning the gap. From germline, CDR1 is SGHTA and CDR2 FQGNSA. This CDR3 is CASSGRHNEQFF. The DNA for the CDR3 is TGTGCCAGCAGTGGACGGCACAATGAGCAGTTCTTC.

This clonotype was observed many times. The rearrangement joins TRBV9 to TRBJ2-2; 9 bases align to TRBD2. Trimming removed 0 bases from V and 5 bases from J; junction bases left unmatched: 5. From germline, CDR1 is SGDLS and CDR2 YYNGEE. The CDR3 sequence is 16 residues long. CDR3 in amino acids: CASSVGILAGTGELFF. CDR3 bases: TGTGCCAGCAGCGTAGGAATTCTAGCGGGAACCGGGGAGCTGTTTTTT.

This clonotype showed up many times. V gene TRBV12-3 or TRBV12-4 combines with J gene TRBJ2-3, with D maybe TRBD2 (6 bases). This CDR3 has 14 residues. Trimming left V 5 bases short and J 2 bases short, with 11 bases between. The chain's CDR3 is CASSRSGSTDTQYF. The CDR3 DNA reads TGTGCCAGCAGTCGTAGCGGCTCCACAGATACGCAGTATTTT.

The chain joins TRBV5-1 to TRBJ2-3; D may be TRBD1 or TRBD2 (5 bases each). V was pared by 0 bases and J by 3 bases, with 11 bases between. Germline CDR1 reads SGHRS; CDR2 reads YFSETQ. This CDR3 has 15 amino acids. CDR3 sequence reads: CASSLVGVVTDTQYF. The DNA for the CDR3 is TGCGCCAGCAGCTTGGTGGGGGTTGTAACAGATACGCAGTATTTT.

This clonotype was observed a handful of times. The chain links TRBV6-6 to TRBJ1-5, with no clear D. There are 17 residues in the CDR3. Trimming left V 6 bases short and J 1 base short, with 19 bases between. Germline loops: CDR1 MNHNY, CDR2 SVGAGI (reference sequence). CDR3 sequence (DNA): TGTGCCAGCAGCCCCCGGGCAGGTGGGTTGAGCAATCAGCCCCAGCATTTT. The encoded protein is CASSPRAGGLSNQPQHF.

The table lists this clonotype with many counts. This sequence joins TRBV12-3 or TRBV12-4 and TRBJ2-1, with D unresolved. There are 13 residues in the CDR3. V was shortened by 0 bases and J by 7 bases, with 7 bases between the two germline ends. DNA for the CDR3: TGTGCCAGCAGTTTAGCGAACAGTAATGAGCAGTTCTTC. As protein: CASSLANSNEQFF.

In its sample, this clonotype was seen many times. This chain connects TRBV27 to TRBJ2-1, with TRBD2 identical over 11 bases. The CDR3 extends over 16 amino acids. The V gene's germline CDR1 is MNHEY and CDR2 SMNVEV (reference sequence). Trimming took 0 bases from V and 10 from J; bases not matched to a gene: 8. The CDR3 protein is CASSLSVGLAAREQFF. CDR3 in DNA: TGTGCCAGCAGTTTATCAGTGGGACTAGCGGCACGGGAGCAGTTCTTC.

This clonotype has just a few counts. V is TRBV30 and J is TRBJ1-1; unclear D gene. The CDR3 consists of 13 residues. Trimming took off 4 bases at V and 5 bases at J, with 14 bases between the two ends. From germline, CDR1 is GTSNPN and CDR2 SVGIG (reference sequence). This chain's CDR3 is CAWNRRAKTEAFF. The CDR3 DNA sequence: TGTGCCTGGAATAGGAGGGCTAAAACTGAAGCTTTCTTT.

This clonotype was detected many times. This chain uses TRBV20-1 with TRBJ1-1; D not resolved. V lost 4 bases and J lost 3, with 12 bases in between. Germline CDR1 and CDR2: DFQATT and SNEGSKA (reference sequence). The CDR3 is 13 amino acids. The CDR3 loop is CSATASADTEAFF. The CDR3 DNA sequence: TGCAGTGCTACGGCGTCAGCGGACACTGAAGCTTTCTTT.

This clonotype was recorded at least ten times. The chain links TRBV4-1 to TRBJ1-5; 10 bases fit TRBD1. The CDR3 runs to 16 residues. The J segment lost 5 bases and the V segment lost 3 bases, leaving 7 bases of the junction unmatched. Germline V CDR1 and CDR2: MGHRA, YSYEKL. The CDR3 DNA follows: TGCGCCAGCAGCCAGAGGACAGGGGGGTACGATCAGCCCCAGCATTTT. This sequence encodes CASSQRTGGYDQPQHF.

Relative to its sample, this clonotype is medium-sized. CDR3 in amino acids: CSVEASPVGYTF. The CDR3 nucleotides read TGCAGCGTTGAAGCAAGCCCCGTCGGCTACACCTTC. V is TRBV29-1 and J is TRBJ1-2; D ambiguous. Trimming removed 1 base from V and 8 bases from J, with 11 bases in between. CDR1 and CDR2 (germline): SQVTM, ANQGSEA. This CDR3 has 12 residues.

The chain joins TRBV4-2 to TRBJ1-1, with no clear D. This CDR3 is 13 amino acids long. Looked up from germline, CDR1 is LGHNA and CDR2 is YNFKEQ. V was shortened by 0 bases and J by 5 bases, with 7 bases between the two germline ends. CDR3 protein: CASSQDKGTEAFF. CDR3 sequence (DNA): TGTGCCAGCAGCCAAGATAAAGGTACTGAAGCTTTCTTT.